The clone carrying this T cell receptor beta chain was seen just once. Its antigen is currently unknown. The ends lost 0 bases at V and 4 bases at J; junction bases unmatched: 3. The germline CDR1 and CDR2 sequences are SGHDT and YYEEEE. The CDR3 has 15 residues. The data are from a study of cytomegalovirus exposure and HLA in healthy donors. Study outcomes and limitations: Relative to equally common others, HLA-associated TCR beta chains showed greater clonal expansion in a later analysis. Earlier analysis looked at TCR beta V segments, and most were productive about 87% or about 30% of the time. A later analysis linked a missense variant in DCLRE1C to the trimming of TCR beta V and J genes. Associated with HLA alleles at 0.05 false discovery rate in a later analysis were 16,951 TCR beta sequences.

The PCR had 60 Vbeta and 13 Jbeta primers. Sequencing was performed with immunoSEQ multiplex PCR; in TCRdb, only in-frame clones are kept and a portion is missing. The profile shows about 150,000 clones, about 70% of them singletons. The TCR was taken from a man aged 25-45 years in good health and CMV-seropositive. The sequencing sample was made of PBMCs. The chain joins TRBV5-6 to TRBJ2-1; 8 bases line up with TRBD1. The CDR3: CASSLGQGIYNEQFF. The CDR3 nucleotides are TGTGCCAGCAGCTTGGGACAGGGGATTTACAATGAGCAGTTCTTC.